These T cell receptor beta chains were read from a single sample in a study of cytomegalovirus exposure and HLA in healthy donors. TCRdb's copy holds only in-frame clones and misses some; the assay was immunoSEQ multiplex PCR. This sample carries hundreds of thousands of clones, 65% to 75% of them seen once, and the ten largest clones take 1.8%. The sample consisted of PBMCs. These receptors were obtained from a woman in her thirties in good health and CMV-seronegative. The conserved cysteine and the conserved F or W are not part of the CDR3 here. The D gene is left open where the match is weak. Rows may omit the clone size; those that give it use once, few, many or a size class.

v_call	d_call	j_call	clone_size	cdr3_aa
TRBV6-6	-	TRBJ2-7	-	ASRGLSYEQY
TRBV10-2	-	TRBJ2-1	-	ASSESGVPYNEQF
TRBV7-8	TRBD2	TRBJ2-7	-	ASSLERGSWTAHYEQY
TRBV5-1	TRBD2	TRBJ2-3	-	ASSLSGGQGDTQY
TRBV27	TRBD1	TRBJ1-6	-	ASSFQGDSYSPLH
TRBV9	-	TRBJ1-2	-	ASSYGGAGYNYGYT
TRBV29-1	-	TRBJ1-1	-	SGQAYTEAF
TRBV7-8	-	TRBJ1-6	once	ASSPEEFALH
TRBV19	TRBD1	TRBJ1-6	-	ASSGGQGRSPLH
TRBV19	-	TRBJ1-5	-	ASRKGLASNKPQH
TRBV7-9	TRBD2	TRBJ2-1	few	SSSLAGPYNEQF
TRBV18	TRBD2	TRBJ2-1	-	ASSLGLADLSYNEQF
TRBV2	-	TRBJ1-5	-	ASRADRGGNQPQH
TRBV7-9	-	TRBJ2-1	-	ASSLAPQDSYNEQF
TRBV21-1	-	TRBJ2-2	-	ASSQRVAGGPGELF
TRBV6-1	-	TRBJ1-1	-	ASSEGLGASNTEAF
TRBV11-3	-	TRBJ2-7	-	ASSRDQRPLSYEQY
TRBV19	-	TRBJ2-1	once	ASGGTWVANEQF
TRBV7-2	-	TRBJ1-2	-	ASSLGVDYGYT
TRBV10-2	-	TRBJ2-7	-	ASTGGAYSYEQY
TRBV5-4	-	TRBJ2-7	-	ASSPKIRGAWYEQY
TRBV9	-	TRBJ2-2	few	ASSVKGESGELF
TRBV5-3	TRBD2	TRBJ2-1	-	ATSLFPPRDYTSNEQF
TRBV7-9	TRBD1	TRBJ2-2	-	ASSDLGGQSYTGELF
TRBV7-9	-	TRBJ2-7	once	ASSFHETYEQY
TRBV7-8	-	TRBJ1-2	-	ASSPLGVYGYT
TRBV2	-	TRBJ1-1	-	ASFSIRGTEAF